These 28 T cell receptor beta chains were all obtained from the same sample, sequenced in a study of cytomegalovirus exposure and HLA in healthy donors. The PCR used 60 Vbeta and 13 Jbeta primers. Produced via immunoSEQ multiplex PCR; TCRdb's table is partial and in-frame only. The sample shows around 130,000 clones, over 60% of them seen only once. The material sequenced was PBMCs. The receptors originated from a man younger than 30 in good health and CMV-seropositive.

This clone was observed a handful of times. The V gene is TRBV6-5, the J gene TRBJ1-2, with D hard to call. V was pared by 5 bases and J by 2 bases, with 12 bases between. This CDR3 contains 14 residues. Germline loops: CDR1 MNHEY, CDR2 SVGAGI. The CDR3 reads CASSPILTNYGYTF. In DNA, the CDR3 is TGTGCCAGCAGTCCAATACTAACGAACTATGGCTACACCTTC.

The gene calls are TRBV2 and TRBJ2-5; 13 bases match TRBD2. CDR3 length equals 20 residues. V trimming: 0 bases; J trimming: 2 bases; junction bases outside the gene matches: 12. CDR1 and CDR2 (germline): SNHLY, FYNNEI. The CDR3 sequence is CASSEAPFRTSGGYQETQYF. The CDR3 region has the DNA TGTGCCAGCAGTGAAGCCCCATTCCGGACTAGCGGGGGATATCAAGAGACCCAGTACTTC.

V and J are TRBV5-1 and TRBJ1-4; D is undetermined. The CDR3 spans 13 residues. The germline gives CDR1 SGHRS, CDR2 YFSETQ. Deletions cut 6 bases from V and 6 bases from J, with 12 bases between. In nucleotides, the CDR3 is TGCGCCAGCAACGAGGGAAGTGATGAAAAACTGTTTTTT. Protein product: CASNEGSDEKLFF.

The chain combines TRBV27 with TRBJ1-2; D uncertain. V lost 1 base, J lost 3 bases, and 15 bases lay in between. The CDR3 is made up of 16 amino acids. Germline V gene data show CDR1 as MNHEY and CDR2 as SMNVEV (reference sequence). The CDR3 nucleotides read TGTGCCAGCAGTTTATATTCCGGTTCGCCTGACTATGGCTACACCTTC. It encodes CASSLYSGSPDYGYTF.

CDR3 sequence (DNA): TGCAGTGCCCCCCGGGAGGGTGAGCAGTTCTTC. This sequence encodes CSAPREGEQFF. This chain connects TRBV20-1 to TRBJ2-1; 8 bases agree with TRBD2. CDR3 length: 11 residues. The V and J ends lost 6 bases and 9 bases, in that order; junction bases with no gene match: 4. Germline V gene data show CDR1 as DFQATT and CDR2 as SNEGSKA (reference sequence).

The V call is TRBV27, the J call TRBJ2-6; no definite D call. Germline V lookup: CDR1 MNHEY, CDR2 SMNVEV (reference sequence). V was pared by 3 bases and J by 0 bases, with 6 bases between. The CDR3 is made up of 15 amino acids. CDR3 in amino acids: CASSLQNSGANVLTF. The CDR3 DNA reads as TGTGCCAGCAGTTTGCAGAACTCTGGGGCCAACGTCCTGACTTTC.

This chain uses TRBV6-1 with TRBJ2-5; 7 bases map to TRBD2. The tail of the sequence fits TRBJ2-7 better, so the J call may be wrong. The CDR3 loop spans 16 amino acids. The V gene's germline CDR1 is MNHNS and CDR2 SASEGT. Here the CDR3 reads CASSEFAGVGIYEQYF. The CDR3 bases are TGTGCCAGCAGTGAATTTGCGGGAGTAGGGATCTACGAGCAGTACTTC.

This clone was observed a few times. The V call is TRBV7-8, the J call TRBJ2-1; D is perhaps TRBD2 (6 bases). Germline loops: CDR1 SGHVS, CDR2 FQNEAQ. This CDR3 has 17 amino acids. Trimming left V 4 bases short and J 5 bases short, with 21 bases between. DNA of the CDR3: TGTGCCAGCAGCTCAGACCACGGAGGGGCCCCCCACAATGAGCAGTTCTTC. It encodes CASSSDHGGAPHNEQFF.

This clone was observed once. The chain combines TRBV30 with TRBJ1-2, with a weak D call TRBD1 (6 bases). The CDR3 is made up of 13 amino acids. Germline V lookup: CDR1 GTSNPN, CDR2 SVGIG (reference sequence). The ends were cut back, 0 bases at V and 10 bases at J, with 15 bases in the middle. The CDR3 DNA is TGTGCCTGGAGTGTACAGGGTTCCTTCGCCTACACCTTC. Encoded protein: CAWSVQGSFAYTF.

The chain joins TRBV11-2 to TRBJ2-7, with 7 bases matching TRBD2. CDR3 length: 17 residues. The trim removed 5 bases at V and 1 base at J, leaving 14 bases unmatched. Germline values: CDR1 SGHAT, CDR2 FQNNGV. The CDR3 spells CASSPLGRREKSYEQYF. The CDR3 DNA is TGTGCCAGCAGCCCTCTGGGTCGGCGGGAGAAATCCTACGAGCAGTACTTC.

The sample holds one count of this clone. Germline and junction disagree at one end, which may indicate a read error. The chain joins TRBV9 to TRBJ1-2; 7 bases line up with TRBD1. The length of the CDR3 is 16 residues. Germline V gives CDR1 SGDLS, CDR2 YYNGEE. CDR3 loop: CAGSVRQGGRGEGYTF. CDR3 in DNA: TGTGCCGGCAGCGTCAGACAGGGCGGCAGGGGGGAAGGCTACACCTTC. Together with reference TRBV9 and TRBJ1-2, the CDR3 gives the full variable domain: DSGVTQTPKHLITATGQRVTLRCSPRSGDLSVYWYQQSLDQGLQFLIQYYNGEERAKGNILERFSAQQFPDLHSELNLSSLELGDSALYFCAGSVRQGGRGEGYTFGSGTRLTVV.

This clone was seen a few times. The genes are TRBV7-9 and TRBJ2-7; D possibly corresponds to TRBD1 (6 bases). The CDR3 sequence is 13 residues long. Between the trimmed V and J ends, which lost 7 bases and 5 bases, there was a span of 15 bases. Germline V gene lookup returns CDR1 SEHNR and CDR2 FQNEAQ (reference sequence). This CDR3 reads CASTSLQGNEQYF. CDR3 nucleotides: TGTGCCAGCACCTCTCTACAGGGCAACGAGCAGTACTTC.

The V call is TRBV18, the J call TRBJ1-1, with D perhaps matching TRBD1 (5 bases). Germline-derived CDR1 and CDR2 are KGHSH and LQKENI. CDR3 length: 15 residues. Trimming shortened V by 0 bases and J by 1 base, and 9 bases separated the two germline ends. The CDR3 reads CASSPPITGNTEAFF. The CDR3 region has the DNA TGTGCCAGCTCACCACCAATTACAGGGAACACTGAAGCTTTCTTT.

This clone was counted only a few times. At one boundary the junction diverges from the germline segment, which might be a read error. The chain joins TRBV7-9 to TRBJ2-7; 11 bases line up with TRBD1. The germline gives CDR1 SEHNR, CDR2 FQNEAQ (reference sequence). This CDR3 contains 12 residues. Here the CDR3 DNA reads TGTGCCAGCAGCTCCCCCGGGACAGGGGGACACTTC. This gives the protein CASSSPGTGGHF.

This chain links TRBV11-2 with TRBJ1-2; tentatively, D is TRBD1 (5 bases). Per the germline V gene, CDR1 is SGHAT and CDR2 is FQNNGV. Trimming took 1 base from V and 6 from J, leaving 9 bases between them. This CDR3 spans 13 amino acids. DNA of the CDR3: TGTGCCAGCAGCTTAGCCGGGGGAAATGGCTACACCTTC. This translates into CASSLAGGNGYTF.

V usage is TRBV6-5 and J usage is TRBJ1-5; no clear D. V lost 5 bases, J lost 7 bases, and 9 bases lay in between. Looked up from germline, CDR1 is MNHEY and CDR2 is SVGAGI. The CDR3 is 12 residues long. CDR3 bases: TGTGCCAGCAGTGATCTGAGGCAGCCCCAGCATTTT. Its translation is CASSDLRQPQHF.

The V gene is TRBV7-6, the J gene TRBJ2-2; 10 positions match TRBD2. Per the germline V gene, CDR1 is SGHVS and CDR2 is FNYEAQ. The CDR3 contains 16 residues. V dropped 5 bases and J dropped 1; count of bases not matched to a gene: 4. The CDR3 region is CASSPGLARNTGELFF. The CDR3 nucleotides are TGTGCCAGCAGCCCGGGACTAGCGCGGAACACCGGGGAGCTGTTTTTT.

The rearrangement joins TRBV5-8 to TRBJ1-4, with D possibly being TRBD1 (5 bases). V shed 5 bases and J shed 4 bases, with 18 bases lying between them. This CDR3 has 16 amino acids. From germline, CDR1 is SGHTS and CDR2 YDEGEE. The CDR3 sequence is CASRPLGAGINEKLFF. In nucleotides, the CDR3 is TGTGCCAGCAGACCCCTTGGGGCAGGAATTAATGAAAAACTGTTTTTT.

The chain recombines TRBV29-1 with TRBJ1-1, with 7 bases identical to TRBD1. V was clipped by 7 bases and J by 1 base; unmatched bases: 9. This CDR3 is 14 amino acids long. Germline CDR1 reads SQVTM; CDR2 reads ANQGSEA. The CDR3, as DNA: TGCAGCGGATCCGGGACAGATAGGAACACTGAAGCTTTCTTT. Protein sequence: CSGSGTDRNTEAFF.

The chain links TRBV13 to TRBJ2-3, with D possibly matching TRBD2 (7 bases). The V gene lost 5 bases and the J gene lost 6 bases, with 27 bases spanning the gap. The germline gives CDR1 PRHDT, CDR2 FYEKMQ (reference sequence). This CDR3 is 18 amino acids long. The DNA for the CDR3 is TGTGCCAGCAGCCCGTCGCGGCGGGGGCCCTCCTCGTGGGATACGCAGTATTTT. Protein product: CASSPSRRGPSSWDTQYF.

This rearrangement joins TRBV28 to TRBJ2-1; TRBD1 aligns across 9 bases. Germline CDR1 MDHEN, CDR2 SYDVKM. Trimming took 8 bases from V and 8 from J; bases not matched to a gene: 19. This CDR3 spans 17 amino acids. CDR3 protein: CASWDRVSPSSRDEQFF. The CDR3 nucleotides read TGTGCCAGCTGGGACAGGGTAAGCCCTTCGTCCAGAGATGAGCAGTTCTTC.

This chain joins TRBV7-8 and TRBJ2-7, with 8 bases lining up with TRBD2. Germline CDR1 reads SGHVS; CDR2 reads FQNEAQ. With V trimmed by 3 bases and J by 4 bases, 11 bases remained unmatched. This CDR3 is 16 amino acids long. CDR3 in amino acids: CASSFPSGGTAYEQYF. The CDR3 region has the DNA TGTGCCAGCAGCTTCCCCTCGGGAGGGACGGCTTACGAGCAGTACTTC. Supplemented by reference TRBV7-8 and TRBJ2-7, the full variable domain reads GAGVSQSPRYKVAKRGQDVALRCDPISGHVSLFWYQQALGQGPEFLTYFQNEAQLDKSGLPSDRFFAERPEGSVSTLKIQRTQQEDSAVYLCASSFPSGGTAYEQYFGPGTRLTVT.

The chain has TRBV11-2 and TRBJ2-1, with D perhaps TRBD1 (7 bases). V was cut by 5 bases and J by 3 bases, with 17 bases left in between. Germline V lookup: CDR1 SGHAT, CDR2 FQNNGV. CDR3 length: 16 amino acids. CDR3 in DNA: TGTGCCAGCAGCCCCCAGGGGGGCCCATACTACAATGAGCAGTTCTTC. Translating it yields CASSPQGGPYYNEQFF.

The chain combines TRBV27 with TRBJ2-2; TRBD1 matches at 10 bases. Losses at the gene ends were 4 bases for V and 1 base for J; bases not matched to a gene: 0. Germline lookup yields CDR1 MNHEY and CDR2 SMNVEV (reference sequence). The CDR3 sequence is 15 residues long. The CDR3 bases are TGTGCCAGCAGTTGGACAGGGGGGAACACCGGGGAGCTGTTTTTT. Protein product: CASSWTGGNTGELFF.

Turning to this clone: One end of the junction does not line up with germline, which may come from a read error. The gene calls are TRBV7-6 and TRBJ1-1; D remains ambiguous. Germline V gene sequence: CDR1 SGHVS, CDR2 FNYEAQ. This CDR3 comprises 16 residues. The CDR3 DNA follows: TGTGCCGGCAGCTTAGGACCGGGGATGGAGAACACTGAAGCTTTCTTT. Translation gives CAGSLGPGMENTEAFF.

The chain links TRBV4-1 to TRBJ2-1; 8 nucleotides line up with TRBD2. This CDR3 spans 14 amino acids. The V gene's germline CDR1 is MGHRA and CDR2 YSYEKL. V shed 0 bases, J shed 5 bases, and the junction held 0 bases outside the gene matches. The CDR3 is CASSQELADNEQFF. The DNA of the CDR3 is TGCGCCAGCAGCCAAGAACTAGCGGACAATGAGCAGTTCTTC.

In DNA, the CDR3 is TGTGCCAGCAGCCCCGGACCGGGAGCGAATTACTACAATGAGCAGTTCTTC. Translating it yields CASSPGPGANYYNEQFF. This chain links TRBV6-4 with TRBJ2-1, with D possibly matching TRBD2 (6 bases). The germline V gene encodes CDR1 MRHNA and CDR2 SNTAGT. The CDR3 loop spans 17 amino acids. V was shortened by 6 bases and J by 3 bases, with 21 bases between the two germline ends.

V is TRBV6-1 and J is TRBJ2-7; TRBD1 matches at 9 bases. CDR1 is MNHNS and CDR2 is SASEGT in the germline V gene. V lost 4 bases and J lost 4; bases outside the gene matches: 8. The CDR3 runs 15 residues. The chain's CDR3 is CASSGSGQGSYEQYF. The CDR3 DNA reads TGTGCCAGCAGTGGATCGGGACAGGGAAGTTACGAGCAGTACTTC.